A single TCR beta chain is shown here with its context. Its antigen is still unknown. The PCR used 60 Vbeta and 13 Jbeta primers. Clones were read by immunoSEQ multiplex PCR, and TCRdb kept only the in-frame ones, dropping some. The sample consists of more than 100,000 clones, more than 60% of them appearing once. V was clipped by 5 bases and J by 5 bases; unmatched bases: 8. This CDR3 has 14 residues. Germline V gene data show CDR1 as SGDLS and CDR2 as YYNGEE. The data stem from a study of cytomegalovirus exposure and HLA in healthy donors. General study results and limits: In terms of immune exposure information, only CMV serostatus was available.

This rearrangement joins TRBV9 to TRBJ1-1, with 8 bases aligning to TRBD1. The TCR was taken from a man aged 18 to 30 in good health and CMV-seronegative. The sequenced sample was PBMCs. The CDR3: CASRAGGASTEAFF. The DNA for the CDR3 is TGTGCCAGCAGAGCAGGGGGCGCGAGTACTGAAGCTTTCTTT.